Below are 25 T cell receptor beta chains sequenced from a single sample in a study of T-cell reconstitution after alpha-beta-depleted transplantation in children. Construction of the TCRbeta library involved unique molecular identifiers. TCRdb re-analysed the PCR reads in MiXCR, keeping a single row per CDR3 protein. Of 350,000 to 400,000 distinct CDR3 sequences listed, over 20% are singletons. The material sequenced was PBMCs from the stem cell graft donor, taken from the stem cell graft. These receptors came from a human donor who donated a stem cell graft to a child with acute myeloid leukemia.

This clonotype showed up just a few times. The rearrangement links TRBV12-3 or TRBV12-4 to TRBJ1-3; the D is unclear. This CDR3 comprises 12 residues. The germline V and J ends were trimmed by 8 bases and 2 bases, with 7 bases remaining between them. In nucleotides, the CDR3 is TGTGCCAGCGGTCCAACTGGAAACACCATATATTTT. Encoded protein: CASGPTGNTIYF.

This clonotype was counted ten times or more. The rearrangement joins TRBV25-1 to TRBJ1-1; the match to TRBD1 covers 7 bases. V shed 5 bases, J shed 0 bases, and the junction held 6 bases outside the gene matches. The CDR3 has 15 residues. Germline loops: CDR1 MGHDK, CDR2 SYGVNS. CDR3 bases: TGTGCCAGCAGTCCCTTGGGACAGCTGAACACTGAAGCTTTCTTT. Its protein is CASSPLGQLNTEAFF.

This clonotype showed up just a few times. The chain has TRBV24-1 and TRBJ2-1, with D maybe TRBD2 (6 bases). CDR3 length equals 17 residues. V lost 4 bases and J lost 0, with 15 bases in between. Germline V gene lookup returns CDR1 KGHDR and CDR2 SFDVKD. The CDR3, as DNA: TGTGCCACCAGTGACCCCGGGACTTACAGCTCCTACAATGAGCAGTTCTTC. This sequence encodes CATSDPGTYSSYNEQFF.

The V and J genes are TRBV29-1 and TRBJ2-1, with 9 bases identical to TRBD1. V shed 6 bases, J shed 4 bases, and the junction held 4 bases outside the gene matches. This CDR3 comprises 13 residues. Germline V gene data show CDR1 as SQVTM and CDR2 as ANQGSEA. The CDR3 loop reads CSVRTGAYNEQFF. The CDR3 coding sequence is TGCAGCGTGCGGACAGGGGCTTACAATGAGCAGTTCTTC.

This clonotype occurred a few times. The gene calls are TRBV6-5 and TRBJ2-1, with 12 bases matching TRBD2. This CDR3 contains 14 residues. The V and J ends lost 4 bases and 9 bases, in that order; junction bases with no gene match: 4. The V gene's germline CDR1 is MNHEY and CDR2 SVGAGI. The CDR3 reads CASSSLAGGLEQFF. As DNA, the CDR3 is TGTGCCAGCAGTTCCCTAGCGGGAGGGCTTGAGCAGTTCTTC.

V gene TRBV29-1 combines with J gene TRBJ1-1; no clear D gene. Deletions cut 2 bases from V and 3 bases from J, with 10 bases between. Germline V gene data show CDR1 as SQVTM and CDR2 as ANQGSEA. This CDR3 has 13 amino acids. Here the CDR3 DNA reads TGCAGCGTTGAAACTCGTGCCGACACTGAAGCTTTCTTT. Protein: CSVETRADTEAFF. Variable domain in full (rest from reference TRBV29-1 and TRBJ1-1): SAVISQKPSRDICQRGTSLTIQCQVDSQVTMMFWYRQQPGQSLTLIATANQGSEATYESGFVIDKFPISRPNLTFSTLTVSNMSPEDSSIYLCSVETRADTEAFFGQGTRLTVV.

This clonotype came up many times. V gene TRBV29-1 combines with J gene TRBJ1-1, with 8 bases that match TRBD1. CDR3 size: 13 residues. Germline CDR1 and CDR2: SQVTM and ANQGSEA. V was clipped by 6 bases and J by 0 bases; unmatched bases: 3. The CDR3 sequence: CSVRDRLNTEAFF. The CDR3 nucleotides are TGCAGCGTCAGGGACAGGTTGAACACTGAAGCTTTCTTT.

The chain has TRBV7-2 and TRBJ2-7; 7 bases are shared with TRBD1. Germline-derived CDR1 and CDR2 are SGHTA and FQGNSA. V trimming: 3 bases; J trimming: 3 bases; junction bases outside the gene matches: 5. This CDR3 is built from 14 residues. The CDR3 nucleotides are TGTGCCAGCAGCTTCGGGACAGCTAACTACGAGCAGTACTTC. This encodes CASSFGTANYEQYF.

A word on this clonotype: The junction shows a germline mismatch at one end, possibly a read error. This sequence joins TRBV5-1 and TRBJ2-1; D remains unclear. CDR3 length: 14 residues. Germline-derived CDR1 and CDR2 are SGHRS and YFSETQ. The CDR3 DNA reads TGCGCCAGCAGCTTGCGGTGGAGTACCAATGAGCATTTCTTC. Protein: CASSLRWSTNEHFF.

The V gene is TRBV5-1, the J gene TRBJ2-7, with D hard to call. Germline V lookup: CDR1 SGHRS, CDR2 YFSETQ. Between the trimmed V and J ends, which lost 3 bases and 3 bases, there was a span of 10 bases. The CDR3 runs 13 residues. CDR3 residues: CASSSSGNYEQYF. The CDR3 coding sequence is TGCGCCAGCAGCTCCTCAGGCAACTACGAGCAGTACTTC.

This clonotype was detected ten times or more. The chain combines TRBV29-1 with TRBJ2-5, with 9 bases aligning to TRBD1. Germline loops: CDR1 SQVTM, CDR2 ANQGSEA. The CDR3 sequence is 11 residues long. After removal of 7 bases from V and 5 bases from J, the junction contained 2 bases not matched to a gene. CDR3 nucleotide sequence: TGCAGCGGGGACAGGGAGGAGACCCAGTACTTC. As protein: CSGDREETQYF.

This chain connects TRBV28 to TRBJ2-2; either TRBD1 or TRBD2 may supply D (5 bases each). This CDR3 spans 15 amino acids. V lost 6 bases and J 0 bases, leaving 11 bases between the germline ends. CDR1 and CDR2 (germline): MDHEN, SYDVKM. This chain's CDR3 is CASRPWGSNTGELFF. The CDR3 coding sequence is TGTGCCAGCAGACCTTGGGGGTCGAACACCGGGGAGCTGTTTTTT.

A few counts support this clonotype. V is TRBV27 and J is TRBJ2-1; 7 nucleotides match TRBD1. Trimming removed 2 bases from V and 3 bases from J; junction bases left unmatched: 4. In germline, CDR1 is MNHEY, CDR2 SMNVEV (reference sequence). This CDR3 has 15 amino acids. The CDR3 region has the DNA TGTGCCAGCAGTTTAGAGGGGGCCAACTACAATGAGCAGTTCTTC. Translating gives CASSLEGANYNEQFF.

The chain uses TRBV7-9 and TRBJ2-5; 7 bases are shared with TRBD1. The germline V gene has CDR1 SEHNR and CDR2 FQNEAQ (reference sequence). J gave up 5 bases and V 5 bases, and 8 bases lay outside the gene matches. This CDR3 is built from 14 residues. CDR3: CASSPQGSWETQYF. DNA for the CDR3: TGTGCCAGCAGCCCACAGGGGAGTTGGGAGACCCAGTACTTC.

CDR3 DNA sequence: TGTGCCAGCAGCTTATGGGGGTCGGTTGAAGCTTTCTTT. Its protein product is CASSLWGSVEAFF. The genes are TRBV7-9 and TRBJ1-1, with D maybe TRBD1 (5 bases). The germline V gene has CDR1 SEHNR and CDR2 FQNEAQ (reference sequence). This CDR3 region has 13 residues. Trimming removed 2 bases at V and 7 bases at J, with 11 bases between.

The table lists this clonotype with a few counts. This chain links TRBV12-3 or TRBV12-4 with TRBJ1-1, with D maybe TRBD1 (5 bases). The V and J ends lost 6 bases and 1 base respectively, with 9 bases between them. The CDR3 contains 13 residues. CDR3: CASRPGANTEAFF. In DNA, the CDR3 is TGTGCCAGCAGACCCGGGGCGAACACTGAAGCTTTCTTT.

This clonotype was seen a few times. The V call is TRBV12-3 or TRBV12-4, the J call TRBJ2-1; 11 bases are a match to TRBD2. The junction had 9 bases not matched to a gene; V was cut back by 6 bases and J by 2 bases. The CDR3 loop spans 17 amino acids. The CDR3 nucleotides are TGTGCCAGCAGACCCCGCCTAGCGGGAGGAACCTACAATGAGCAGTTCTTC. It codes for CASRPRLAGGTYNEQFF.

This clonotype has more than one count but fewer than ten. The chain is built from TRBV27 and TRBJ2-1, with D tentatively TRBD2 (5 bases). The CDR3 is made up of 16 amino acids. CDR1 is MNHEY, CDR2 SMNVEV, per germline (reference sequence). Trimming took 0 bases from V and 6 from J, leaving 15 bases between them. In DNA form, the CDR3 reads TGTGCCAGCAGTTTATCGGGTGGAGGCTATAGCAATGAGCAGTTCTTC. It translates to CASSLSGGGYSNEQFF.

This clonotype was seen more than once but under ten times. V usage is TRBV20-1 and J usage is TRBJ2-7, with D tentatively TRBD2 (6 bases). V lost 0 bases to trimming and J lost 2 bases, with 14 bases between them. The germline V gene encodes CDR1 DFQATT and CDR2 SNEGSKA (reference sequence). The CDR3 length is 15 residues. The CDR3 loop is CSARDPSASTYEQYF. The CDR3 DNA sequence: TGCAGTGCTAGAGATCCTAGCGCCTCAACCTACGAGCAGTACTTC.

J is TRBJ2-3 and V is TRBV23-1, with 10 bases aligning to TRBD2. TRBV23-1 has ORF status, its function being uncertain. The J segment lost 5 bases and the V segment lost 5 bases, leaving 28 bases of the junction unmatched. The CDR3 is 22 amino acids. The CDR3 spells CASSKVTGRSASGGGPIDTQYF. Here the CDR3 DNA reads TGCGCCAGCAGTAAGGTGACAGGGAGATCCGCTAGCGGGGGAGGGCCAATAGATACGCAGTATTTT.

In its sample, this clonotype was seen a few times. This chain joins TRBV6-5 and TRBJ2-3; tentative D call: TRBD2 (6 bases). This CDR3 spans 16 amino acids. V shed 0 bases and J shed 0 bases, with 10 bases lying between them. Germline-derived CDR1 and CDR2 are MNHEY and SVGAGI. CDR3 coding DNA: TGTGCCAGCAGTTACTCGGTGGAGGGAAGCACAGATACGCAGTATTTT. Translating it yields CASSYSVEGSTDTQYF.

This chain connects TRBV10-3 to TRBJ2-1; the match to TRBD2 covers 14 bases. The CDR3 runs 15 residues. The germline gives CDR1 ENHRY, CDR2 SYGVKD. Trimming took 2 bases from V and 10 from J; bases not matched to a gene: 4. In DNA, the CDR3 is TGTGCCATCAGTGAGGGGACTAGCGGGAGTGGAGAGCAGTTCTTC. Its translation is CAISEGTSGSGEQFF.

In its sample, this clonotype was seen a few times. The chain is built from TRBV7-2 and TRBJ2-3; maybe TRBD2 (6 bases). CDR1 and CDR2 from the germline V gene are SGHTA and FQGNSA. The CDR3 contains 17 residues. The V end lost 0 bases, the J end lost 3 bases, and 16 bases lay between the germline ends. CDR3: CASSLAGRDFTTDTQYF. CDR3 nucleotides: TGTGCCAGCAGCTTAGCAGGAAGGGACTTTACGACAGATACGCAGTATTTT.

This clonotype appeared a few times. The chain recombines TRBV29-1 with TRBJ2-1; TRBD1 is a possible D gene (6 bases). The V end lost 0 bases, the J end lost 7 bases, and 7 bases lay between the germline ends. The CDR3 spans 12 residues. Germline CDR1 and CDR2: SQVTM and ANQGSEA. This CDR3 is CSVEEQGNEQFF. The CDR3 DNA reads as TGCAGCGTTGAAGAACAGGGTAATGAGCAGTTCTTC.

This clonotype was counted only a few times. The chain recombines TRBV12-3 or TRBV12-4 with TRBJ2-2; the match to TRBD2 covers 11 bases. Trimming took 6 bases from V and 6 from J; bases not matched to a gene: 9. The CDR3 is 16 amino acids. The CDR3 loop reads CASSPWTSGFAGELFF. In nucleotides, the CDR3 is TGTGCCAGCAGCCCTTGGACTAGCGGGTTTGCCGGGGAGCTGTTTTTT.